The 5 T cell receptor beta chains presented below share a single source sample, sequenced in a study of CD8+ T cells in alopecia areata. Reverse transcription of extracted RNA yielded cDNA, which provided the sequencing template. Profiling relied on immunoSEQ multiplex PCR, and the TCRdb table lists in-frame clones only, not all of them. The table lists about 190,000 clones, more than 50% of them singletons, with about 0.94% in the top ten. Treatment of the sample: oral pan-JAK inhibitor, 5-10 mg twice daily. The starting material was CD4+ T cells sorted from blood, obtained at week 24, from a patient treated with tofacitinib. Receptors originate from a human donor with alopecia areata.

The chain joins TRBV7-2 to TRBJ2-7; the match to TRBD2 covers 9 bases. CDR3 length: 16 residues. Germline trimming cut 1 base from V and 4 bases from J; bases unmatched to any gene: 8. The V gene's germline CDR1 is SGHTA and CDR2 FQGNSA. The CDR3 region is CASSLVGGGAVYEQYF. CDR3 DNA: TGTGCCAGCAGCTTAGTGGGCGGGGGGGCTGTGTACGAGCAGTACTTC.

The chain has TRBV2 and TRBJ2-5; perhaps TRBD1 as D (6 bases). The CDR3 contains 14 residues. The germline V gene encodes CDR1 SNHLY and CDR2 FYNNEI. V lost 4 bases, J lost 1 base, and 10 bases lay in between. Written as DNA, the CDR3 is TGTGCCAGCAGTGTCGGACAGCTCCAAGAGACCCAGTACTTC. This codes for CASSVGQLQETQYF.

This clone was counted only a few times. This chain links TRBV29-1 with TRBJ2-1, with D possibly being TRBD1 (6 bases). CDR3 length: 13 amino acids. Trimming removed 4 bases at V and 3 bases at J, with 10 bases between. Germline CDR1 and CDR2: SQVTM and ANQGSEA. DNA for the CDR3: TGCAGCGTTGTCGACAGGATCTACAATGAGCAGTTCTTC. Amino acid sequence: CSVVDRIYNEQFF.

The chain combines TRBV2 with TRBJ1-1; D unclear. The CDR3 covers 14 residues. Germline V gene sequence: CDR1 SNHLY, CDR2 FYNNEI. V was shortened by 5 bases and J by 3 bases, with 13 bases between the two germline ends. The CDR3 DNA follows: TGTGCCAGCAGTAAGGAGGCTACCCACACTGAAGCTTTCTTT. It is translated as CASSKEATHTEAFF. Filled out from reference TRBV2 and TRBJ1-1, the complete variable domain reads EPEVTQTPSHQVTQMGQEVILRCVPISNHLYFYWYRQILGQKVEFLVSFYNNEISEKSEIFDDQFSVERPDGSNFTLKIRSTKLEDSAMYFCASSKEATHTEAFFGQGTRLTVV.

This chain joins TRBV7-8 and TRBJ2-5; D possibly corresponds to TRBD1 (6 bases). The CDR3 is made up of 14 amino acids. Trimming took off 5 bases at V and 4 bases at J, with 14 bases between the two ends. Per the germline V gene, CDR1 is SGHVS and CDR2 is FQNEAQ. CDR3 sequence: CASSRSRGPETQYF. In DNA, the CDR3 is TGTGCCAGCAGCCGAAGCAGGGGCCCAGAGACCCAGTACTTC.